The rows below give T cell receptor beta chains drawn from one sample of a study of blood T cells in healthy people across ages. TCRdb reprocessed the 5' RACE reads with MiXCR, giving one entry per CDR3 protein. The sample lists roughly 1.4 million distinct CDR3 sequences; roughly 64% were seen once. Sequencing was performed on blood. These receptors all come from a man between 18 and 35 years old in good health. Both conserved end residues are part of each CDR3. Each record gives: D gene, J gene, V gene, clone size, CDR3 DNA, CDR3 protein. The D gene is left open where the match is weak. A row's size may be missing; if present it is once, few, many or a size class.

TRBD2	TRBJ2-3	TRBV9	.	TGTGCCAGCAGCGCGATCGGGACTAGCGGTATAGATACGCAGTATTTT	CASSAIGTSGIDTQYF
.	TRBJ1-2	TRBV4-3	.	TGCGCCAGCAGCCAAGAACTGAACGACGGGAACTATGGCTACACCTTC	CASSQELNDGNYGYTF
.	TRBJ2-7	TRBV4-1	few	TGCGCCAGCAGCCAACGGGACGCCTCCTACGAGCAGTACTTC	CASSQRDASYEQYF
.	TRBJ2-3	TRBV12-3/TRBV12-4	.	TGTGCCAGCACCACCGGCACAGATACGCAGTATTTT	CASTTGTDTQYF
TRBD2	TRBJ2-5	TRBV4-1	.	TGCGCCAGCAGTCGAAAGACTAGCGACTCCTACAATGAGCAGTACTTC	CASSRKTSDSYNEQYF
TRBD2	TRBJ2-7	TRBV7-9	.	TGTGCCAGCAGCGCGACTAGCTCTGGCGAGCAGTACTTC	CASSATSSGEQYF
TRBD2	TRBJ2-4	TRBV20-1	.	TGCAGTGCTAGCGAAACTAGCGGCCTAGCCAAAAACATTCAGTACTTC	CSASETSGLAKNIQYF
TRBD2	TRBJ2-5	TRBV6-5	.	TGTGCCAGCAGTTACTCAGCCCCTCGGACTAGCGAAGAGACCCAGTACTTC	CASSYSAPRTSEETQYF
TRBD1	TRBJ2-4	TRBV9	few	TGTGCCAGCAGTGGGACAGGGGAAAACATTCAGTACTTC	CASSGTGENIQYF
TRBD1	TRBJ1-5	TRBV7-2	.	TGTGCCAGCAGCTTAGTCCAGGGACAGTCTAGCAATCAGCCCCAGCATTTT	CASSLVQGQSSNQPQHF
TRBD2	TRBJ2-7	TRBV20-1	.	TGCAGTGCCGTGCGGGCTAGCGGGGAAGGGGCCCAGTACTTC	CSAVRASGEGAQYF
.	TRBJ2-1	TRBV10-2	many	TGCGCCAGCAGACACCTGGATGAGCAGTTCTTC	CASRHLDEQFF
TRBD2	TRBJ2-3	TRBV27	.	TGTGCCAGCAGTACCACGACTAGCGGGGGTCCAGATACGCAGTATTTT	CASSTTTSGGPDTQYF
.	TRBJ2-4	TRBV4-2	.	TGTGCCAGCAGCCCACCATTACCCGATGGTCTAGCCAAAAACATTCAGTACTTC	CASSPPLPDGLAKNIQYF
TRBD2	TRBJ2-1	TRBV30	.	TGTGCCTCGCTCGGGACTATCAGGGTCGATGAGCAGTTCTTC	CASLGTIRVDEQFF
.	TRBJ2-1	TRBV20-1	few	TGCAGTGTTCTTCAGGGGAATTTTTACAATGAGCAGTTCTTC	CSVLQGNFYNEQFF
.	TRBJ2-7	TRBV7-2	.	TGTGCCAGCTGCTTAGGGACCCTCTCCTACGAGCAGTACTTC	CASCLGTLSYEQYF
TRBD2	TRBJ2-1	TRBV29-1	.	TGCAGCGTTGGGGGGAGGCTAGCGGGGGATGAGCAGTTCTTC	CSVGGRLAGDEQFF
.	TRBJ2-7	TRBV18	.	TGTGCCAGCTCACCACTTCCGTCCCCGGAGACCGAGGAGTACTTC	CASSPLPSPETEEYF
.	TRBJ2-5	TRBV7-2	.	TGTGCCAGCAGCTTAGGAGGGCCAGAAAGCCCGTACTTC	CASSLGGPESPYF
TRBD1	TRBJ1-5	TRBV27	.	TGTGCCAGCAAGAGGACCAGGGGGTTAGGGGATCAGCCCCAGCATTTT	CASKRTRGLGDQPQHF
.	TRBJ2-7	TRBV29-1	few	TGCAGCGTTACCCTCGAGGGGCCCTACGAGCAGTACTTC	CSVTLEGPYEQYF
.	TRBJ2-5	TRBV20-1	few	TGCAGTGCTGGACTTGCAAGGGGCCAGTACTTC	CSAGLARGQYF
.	TRBJ1-4	TRBV5-1	few	TGCGCCAGCAGCTTGACGGGCGAGGGTGAAAAACTGTTTTTT	CASSLTGEGEKLFF
.	TRBJ1-2	TRBV12-3/TRBV12-4	.	TGTGCCAGCAGTTTGTATCGGGAAAACTATGGCTACACCTTC	CASSLYRENYGYTF
.	TRBJ2-3	TRBV4-3	few	TGCGCCAGCAGCCAAGGGGTCCACCTCAGCACAGATACGCAGTATTTT	CASSQGVHLSTDTQYF
.	TRBJ2-7	TRBV7-2	.	TGTGCCAGCAGCTCCGACGGGTTTCGGGGGACCTACGAGCAGTACTTC	CASSSDGFRGTYEQYF
TRBD2	TRBJ2-7	TRBV20-1	.	TGCAGTGCTAGATCCGGGACTAGCGCCTCCTACGAGCAGTACTTC	CSARSGTSASYEQYF
.	TRBJ2-3	TRBV27	.	TGTGCCAGCAGTTTTTTGTATAGGGCCCTACCAACCACAGATACGCAGTATTTT	CASSFLYRALPTTDTQYF
TRBD1	TRBJ2-5	TRBV27	.	TGTGCCAGCAGTCGAGAACCCTCAGGGGGCGTGACCCAGTACTTC	CASSREPSGGVTQYF
.	TRBJ2-1	TRBV12-3/TRBV12-4	.	TGTGCCAGCAGACAGCCGGGCGATGAGCAGTTCTTC	CASRQPGDEQFF
.	TRBJ2-3	TRBV2	.	TGTGCCAGCAGCCAATCGAAGGACATGACTAGCACAGATACGCAGTATTTT	CASSQSKDMTSTDTQYF
.	TRBJ2-5	TRBV10-2	.	TGCGCCACCCGGGACTTGCCCCAAGAGACCCAGTACTTC	CATRDLPQETQYF
.	TRBJ2-1	TRBV2	.	TGTGCCAGCAGTGTTCAGCCATACAATGAGCAGTTCTTC	CASSVQPYNEQFF
.	TRBJ2-1	TRBV29-1	.	TGCAGCGTCAAACAGGGGGGGAATGAGCAGTTCTTC	CSVKQGGNEQFF
.	TRBJ2-5	TRBV29-1	.	TGCAGCGCTGTCCGCACAGGGCGTTGGGAGACCCAGTACTTC	CSAVRTGRWETQYF
.	TRBJ2-7	TRBV29-1	.	TGCAGCGTTGGTAAGGGACCTATGGACGAGCAGTACTTC	CSVGKGPMDEQYF
TRBD1	TRBJ1-2	TRBV10-3	.	TGTGCCATCAGTAAAACCGGGACAGGGGGCGCGCATGGCTACACCTTC	CAISKTGTGGAHGYTF
.	TRBJ2-7	TRBV7-2	few	TGTGCCAGCACCGGGACGGGGACCTACGAGCAGTACTTC	CASTGTGTYEQYF
TRBD2	TRBJ2-7	TRBV27	few	TGTGCCAGCAGTTTAACCTCGGGACTAGCGCGGACCTACGAGCAGTACTTC	CASSLTSGLARTYEQYF
.	TRBJ2-1	TRBV7-9	.	TGTGCCAGCTTACTTAGCGGCAAGAGCTCCTACAATGAGCAGTTCTTC	CASLLSGKSSYNEQFF